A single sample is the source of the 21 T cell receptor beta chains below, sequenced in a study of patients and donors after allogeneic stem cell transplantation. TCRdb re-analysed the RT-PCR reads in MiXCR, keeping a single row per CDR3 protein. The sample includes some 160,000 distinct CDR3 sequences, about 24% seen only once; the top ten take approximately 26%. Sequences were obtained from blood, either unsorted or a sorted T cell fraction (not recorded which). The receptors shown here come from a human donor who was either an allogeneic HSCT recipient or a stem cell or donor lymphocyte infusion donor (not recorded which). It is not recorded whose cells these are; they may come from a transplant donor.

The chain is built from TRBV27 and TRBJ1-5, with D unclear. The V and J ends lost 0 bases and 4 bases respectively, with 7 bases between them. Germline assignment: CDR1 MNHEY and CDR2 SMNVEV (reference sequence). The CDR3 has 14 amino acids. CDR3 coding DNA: TGTGCCAGCAGTTTATCTTCCAGTAATCAGCCCCAGCATTTT. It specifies CASSLSSSNQPQHF.

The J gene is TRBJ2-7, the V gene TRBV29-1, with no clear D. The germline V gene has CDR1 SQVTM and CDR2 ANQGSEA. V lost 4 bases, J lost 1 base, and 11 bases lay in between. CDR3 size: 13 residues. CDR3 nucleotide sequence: TGCAGCGTTGTGCGCACTACTTCCTACGAGCAGTACTTC. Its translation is CSVVRTTSYEQYF.

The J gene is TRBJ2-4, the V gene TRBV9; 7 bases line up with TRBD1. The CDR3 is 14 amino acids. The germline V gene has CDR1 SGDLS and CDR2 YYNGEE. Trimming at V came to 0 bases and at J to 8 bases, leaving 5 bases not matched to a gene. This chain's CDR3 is CASSVAGQGDIQYF. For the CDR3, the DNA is TGTGCCAGCAGCGTAGCTGGTCAGGGGGACATTCAGTACTTC.

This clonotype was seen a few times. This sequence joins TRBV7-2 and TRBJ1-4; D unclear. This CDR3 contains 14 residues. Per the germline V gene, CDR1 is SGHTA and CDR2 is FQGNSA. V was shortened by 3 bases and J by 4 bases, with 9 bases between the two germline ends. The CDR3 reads CASSFSQDNEKLFF. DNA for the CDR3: TGTGCCAGCAGCTTCAGTCAGGATAATGAAAAACTGTTTTTT.

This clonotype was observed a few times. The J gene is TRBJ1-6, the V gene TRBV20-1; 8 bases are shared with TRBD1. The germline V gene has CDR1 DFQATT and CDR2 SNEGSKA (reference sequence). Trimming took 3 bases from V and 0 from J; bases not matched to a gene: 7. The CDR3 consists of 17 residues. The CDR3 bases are TGCAGTGCTAGTTCGGGACAGGCGAGCTCCTATAATTCACCCCTCCACTTT. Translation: CSASSGQASSYNSPLHF.

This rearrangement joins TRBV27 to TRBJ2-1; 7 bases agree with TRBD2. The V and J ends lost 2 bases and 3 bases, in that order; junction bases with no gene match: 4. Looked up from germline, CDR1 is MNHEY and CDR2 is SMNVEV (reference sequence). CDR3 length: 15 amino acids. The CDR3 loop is CASSLSSGNYNEQFF. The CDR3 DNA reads TGTGCCAGCAGTTTAAGCAGCGGGAACTACAATGAGCAGTTCTTC.

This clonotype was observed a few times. The CDR3 bases are TGTGCCAGCAGCGTCTTATCGGGGTGGGACGGGGAGCTGTTTTTT. Translating gives CASSVLSGWDGELFF. The J gene is TRBJ2-2, the V gene TRBV9; the D gene is possibly TRBD2 (5 bases). Deletions cut 2 bases from V and 7 bases from J, with 15 bases between. The CDR3 consists of 15 residues. Germline V gives CDR1 SGDLS, CDR2 YYNGEE.

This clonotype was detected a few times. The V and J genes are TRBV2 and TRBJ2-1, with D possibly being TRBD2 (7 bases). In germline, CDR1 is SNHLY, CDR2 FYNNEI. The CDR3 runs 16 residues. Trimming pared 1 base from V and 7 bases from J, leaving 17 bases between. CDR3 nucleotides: TGTGCCAGCAGTGAAGAGGGGGGGCCCATGAGTAATGAGCAGTTCTTC. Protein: CASSEEGGPMSNEQFF.

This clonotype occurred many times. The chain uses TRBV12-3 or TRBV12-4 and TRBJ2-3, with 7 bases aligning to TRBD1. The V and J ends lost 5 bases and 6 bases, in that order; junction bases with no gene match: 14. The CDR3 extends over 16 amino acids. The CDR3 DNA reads TGTGCCAGCAGTCCCCGGGACAGTCTCAATAGGGATACGCAGTATTTT. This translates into CASSPRDSLNRDTQYF.

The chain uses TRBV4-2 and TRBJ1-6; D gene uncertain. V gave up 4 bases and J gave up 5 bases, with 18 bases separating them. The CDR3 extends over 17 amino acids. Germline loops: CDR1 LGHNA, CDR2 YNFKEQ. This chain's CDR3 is CASSRTPGSLNNSPLHF. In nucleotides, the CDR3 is TGTGCCAGCAGCCGCACTCCGGGGAGTTTGAATAATTCACCCCTCCACTTT.

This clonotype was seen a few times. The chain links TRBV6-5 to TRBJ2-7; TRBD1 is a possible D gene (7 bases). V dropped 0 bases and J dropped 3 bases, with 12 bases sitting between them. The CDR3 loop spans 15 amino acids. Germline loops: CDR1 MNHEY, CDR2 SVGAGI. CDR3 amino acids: CASSYSFRGVYEQYF. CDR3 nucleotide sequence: TGTGCCAGCAGTTACTCGTTCAGGGGGGTCTACGAGCAGTACTTC.

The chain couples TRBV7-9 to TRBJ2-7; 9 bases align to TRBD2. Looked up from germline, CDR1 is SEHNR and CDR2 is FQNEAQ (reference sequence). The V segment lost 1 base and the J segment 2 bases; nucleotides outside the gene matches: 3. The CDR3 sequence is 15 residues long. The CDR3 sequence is CASSLGLAGPYEQYF. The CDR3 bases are TGTGCCAGCAGCTTAGGGCTAGCGGGGCCCTACGAGCAGTACTTC.

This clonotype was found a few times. The DNA of the CDR3 is TGCGCCAGCAGACTTGGATTCGGGCTCCAGAGCTCCTACAATGAGCAGTTCTTC. It yields the protein CASRLGFGLQSSYNEQFF. J is TRBJ2-1 and V is TRBV4-1; no firm D call. V was shortened by 6 bases and J by 0 bases, with 21 bases between the two germline ends. This CDR3 region has 18 residues. Per the germline V gene, CDR1 is MGHRA and CDR2 is YSYEKL.

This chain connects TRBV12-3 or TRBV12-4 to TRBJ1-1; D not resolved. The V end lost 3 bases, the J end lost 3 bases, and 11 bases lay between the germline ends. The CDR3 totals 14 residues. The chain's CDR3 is CASSFREKDTEAFF. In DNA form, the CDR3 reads TGTGCCAGCAGTTTCCGGGAGAAGGACACTGAAGCTTTCTTT.

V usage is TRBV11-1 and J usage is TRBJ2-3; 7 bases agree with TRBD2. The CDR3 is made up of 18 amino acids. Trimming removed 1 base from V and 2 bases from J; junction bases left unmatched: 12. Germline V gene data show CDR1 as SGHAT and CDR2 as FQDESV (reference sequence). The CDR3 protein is CASSLEVGERGSTDTQYF. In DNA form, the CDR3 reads TGTGCCAGCAGCTTAGAAGTTGGCGAGCGGGGTTCCACAGATACGCAGTATTTT.

CDR3 in DNA: TGTGCCAGCAGCCAGCCCGGGACAGGGACTCGGGAGTACTTC. Protein product: CASSQPGTGTREYF. The chain couples TRBV3-1 to TRBJ2-7; 9 bases agree with TRBD1. The CDR3 length is 14 residues. Trimming cost V 3 bases and J 11 bases; bases outside gene matches: 11. Germline V CDR1 and CDR2: LGHDT, YNNKEL (reference sequence).

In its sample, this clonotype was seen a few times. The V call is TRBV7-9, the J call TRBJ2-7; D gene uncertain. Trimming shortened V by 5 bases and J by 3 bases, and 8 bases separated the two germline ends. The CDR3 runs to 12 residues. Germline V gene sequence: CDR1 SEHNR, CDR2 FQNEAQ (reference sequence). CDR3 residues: CASSVINYEQYF. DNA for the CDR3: TGTGCCAGCAGCGTCATTAACTACGAGCAGTACTTC.

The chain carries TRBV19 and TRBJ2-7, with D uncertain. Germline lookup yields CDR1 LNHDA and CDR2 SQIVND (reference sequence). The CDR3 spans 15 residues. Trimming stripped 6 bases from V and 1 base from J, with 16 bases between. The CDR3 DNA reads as TGTGCCAGTAGGAAGAGATGGCACATTTCCTACGAGCAGTACTTC. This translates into CASRKRWHISYEQYF.

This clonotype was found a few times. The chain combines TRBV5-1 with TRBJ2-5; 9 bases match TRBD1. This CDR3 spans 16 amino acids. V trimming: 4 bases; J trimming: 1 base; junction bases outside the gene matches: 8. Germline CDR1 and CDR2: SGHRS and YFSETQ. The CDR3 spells CASSRGDRESQETQYF. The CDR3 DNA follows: TGCGCCAGCAGCAGGGGGGACAGGGAATCCCAAGAGACCCAGTACTTC.

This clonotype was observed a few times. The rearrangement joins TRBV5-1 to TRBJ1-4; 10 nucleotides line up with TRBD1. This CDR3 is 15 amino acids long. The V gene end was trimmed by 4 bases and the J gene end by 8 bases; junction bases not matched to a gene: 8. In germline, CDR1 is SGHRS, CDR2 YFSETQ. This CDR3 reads CASSGGTGEQEKLFF. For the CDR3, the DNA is TGCGCCAGCAGCGGGGGGACAGGGGAACAAGAAAAACTGTTTTTT.

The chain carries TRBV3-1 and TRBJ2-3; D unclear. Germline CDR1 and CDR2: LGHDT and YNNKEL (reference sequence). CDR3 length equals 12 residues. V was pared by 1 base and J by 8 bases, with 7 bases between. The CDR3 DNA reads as TGTGCCAGCAGCCAAGGTTTGACTACGCAGTATTTT. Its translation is CASSQGLTTQYF.